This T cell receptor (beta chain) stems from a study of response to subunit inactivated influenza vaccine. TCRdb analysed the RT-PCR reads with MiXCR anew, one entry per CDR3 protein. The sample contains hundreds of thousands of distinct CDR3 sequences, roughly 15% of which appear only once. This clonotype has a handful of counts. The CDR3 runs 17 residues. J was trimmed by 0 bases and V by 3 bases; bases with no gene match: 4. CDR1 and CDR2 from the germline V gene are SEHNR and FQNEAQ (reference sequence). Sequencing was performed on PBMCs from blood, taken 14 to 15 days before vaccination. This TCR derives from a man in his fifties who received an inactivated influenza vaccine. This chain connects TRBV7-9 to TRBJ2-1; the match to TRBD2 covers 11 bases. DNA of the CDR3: TGTGCCAGCAGCTTCACTAGCGGGAGCCCCTCCTACAATGAGCAGTTCTTC. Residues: CASSFTSGSPSYNEQFF.